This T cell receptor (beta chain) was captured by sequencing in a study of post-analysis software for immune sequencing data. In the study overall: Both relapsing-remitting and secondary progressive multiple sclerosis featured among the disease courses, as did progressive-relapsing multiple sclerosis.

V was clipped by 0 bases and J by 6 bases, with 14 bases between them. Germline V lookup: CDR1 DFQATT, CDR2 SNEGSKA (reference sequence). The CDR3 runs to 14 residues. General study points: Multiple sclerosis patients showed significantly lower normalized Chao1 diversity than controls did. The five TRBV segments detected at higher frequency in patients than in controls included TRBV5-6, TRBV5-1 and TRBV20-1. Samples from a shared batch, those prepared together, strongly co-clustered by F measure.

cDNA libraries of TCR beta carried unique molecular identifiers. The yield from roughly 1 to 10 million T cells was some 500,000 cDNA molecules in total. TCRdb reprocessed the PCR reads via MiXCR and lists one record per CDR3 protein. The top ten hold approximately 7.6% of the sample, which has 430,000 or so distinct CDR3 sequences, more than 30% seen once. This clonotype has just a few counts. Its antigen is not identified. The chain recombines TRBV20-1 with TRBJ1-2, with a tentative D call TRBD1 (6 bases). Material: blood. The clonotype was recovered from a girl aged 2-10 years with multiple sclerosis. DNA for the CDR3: TGCAGTGCTAGAGATCAGGACAGCGGCCATGGCTACACCTTC. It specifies CSARDQDSGHGYTF.